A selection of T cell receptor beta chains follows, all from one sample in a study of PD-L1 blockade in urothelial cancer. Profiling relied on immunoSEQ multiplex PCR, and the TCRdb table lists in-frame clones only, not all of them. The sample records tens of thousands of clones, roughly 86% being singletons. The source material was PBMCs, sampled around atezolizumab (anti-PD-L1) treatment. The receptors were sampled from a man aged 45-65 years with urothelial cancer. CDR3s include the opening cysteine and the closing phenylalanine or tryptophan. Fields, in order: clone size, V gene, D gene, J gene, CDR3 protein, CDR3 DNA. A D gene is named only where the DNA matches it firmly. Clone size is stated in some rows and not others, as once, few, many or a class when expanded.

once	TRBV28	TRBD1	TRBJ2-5	CASSRSGQGRETQYF	TGTGCCAGCAGTCGTTCGGGACAGGGACGAGAGACCCAGTACTTC
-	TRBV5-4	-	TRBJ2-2	CASSLGTRGNTGELFF	TGTGCCAGCAGCTTGGGTACGCGGGGGAACACCGGGGAGCTGTTTTTT
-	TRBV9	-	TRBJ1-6	CASSDAQGVSPLHF	TGTGCCAGCAGTGATGCCCAGGGCGTTTCACCCCTCCACTTT
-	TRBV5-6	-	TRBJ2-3	CASSLAAARDTDTQYF	TGTGCCAGCAGCTTGGCCGCAGCCCGGGACACAGATACGCAGTATTTT
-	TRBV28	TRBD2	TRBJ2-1	CASSPRTGLAGGVFNEQFF	TGTGCCAGCAGCCCTCGGACCGGACTAGCGGGAGGAGTTTTCAATGAGCAGTTCTTC
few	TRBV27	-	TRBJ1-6	CASSFWSSYNSPLHF	TGTGCCAGCAGTTTCTGGAGCTCCTATAATTCACCCCTCCACTTT
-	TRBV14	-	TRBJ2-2	CASSQVRDTGELFF	TGTGCCAGCAGCCAAGTAAGAGACACCGGGGAGCTGTTTTTT
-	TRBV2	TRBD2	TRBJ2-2	CASRGGSTNTGELFF	TGTGCCAGCCGGGGCGGGAGTACGAACACCGGGGAGCTGTTTTTT
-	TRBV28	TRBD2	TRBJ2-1	CASSSVGLAGALSQFF	TGTGCCAGCAGTTCCGTGGGACTAGCGGGAGCCCTATCTCAGTTCTTC
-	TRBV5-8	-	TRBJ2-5	CASSLGEVKQETQYF	TGTGCCAGCAGCTTGGGGGAGGTTAAACAAGAGACCCAGTACTTC
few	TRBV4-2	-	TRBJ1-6	CASSHADSSYNSPLHF	TGTGCCAGCAGCCATGCCGATAGCTCCTATAATTCACCCCTCCACTTT
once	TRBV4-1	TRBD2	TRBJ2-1	CASSRGGRDNEQFF	TGCGCCAGCAGCCGTGGAGGGAGGGACAATGAGCAGTTCTTC
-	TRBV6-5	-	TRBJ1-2	CASSHDSEDYGYTF	TGTGCCAGCAGTCATGACAGCGAGGACTATGGCTACACCTTC
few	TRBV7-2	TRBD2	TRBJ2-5	CASSFGRGRQETQYF	TGTGCCAGCAGCTTCGGGAGGGGACGCCAAGAGACCCAGTACTTC
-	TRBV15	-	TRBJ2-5	CATSTRREVAETQYF	TGTGCCACCAGTACCCGCCGCGAGGTGGCAGAGACCCAGTACTTC
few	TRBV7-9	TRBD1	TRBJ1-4	CASSKGGTAMNNEKLFF	TGTGCCAGCAGCAAAGGGGGGACAGCCATGAATAATGAAAAACTGTTTTTT
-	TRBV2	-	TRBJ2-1	CASSPNMEVDEQFF	TGTGCCAGCAGTCCAAATATGGAGGTTGATGAGCAGTTCTTC
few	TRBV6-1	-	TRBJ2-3	CASLRGLTDTQYF	TGTGCCAGCCTTAGGGGGTTAACAGATACGCAGTATTTT
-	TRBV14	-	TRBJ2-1	CASSQGWLAYNEQFF	TGTGCCAGCAGCCAAGGGTGGCTAGCGTACAATGAGCAGTTCTTC
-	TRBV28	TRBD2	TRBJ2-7	CASSSWTSGRSYEQYF	TGTGCCAGCAGTTCATGGACTAGCGGGAGGTCCTACGAGCAGTACTTC
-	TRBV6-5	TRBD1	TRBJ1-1	CASTYQGGQGNTEAFF	TGTGCCAGCACTTACCAGGGGGGACAGGGCAACACTGAAGCTTTCTTT
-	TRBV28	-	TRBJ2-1	CASSFEVSYNEQFF	TGTGCCAGCAGTTTCGAGGTCTCCTACAATGAGCAGTTCTTC
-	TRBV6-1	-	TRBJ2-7	CASSGLRGYEQYF	TGTGCCAGCAGTGGTCTAAGGGGCTACGAGCAGTACTTC
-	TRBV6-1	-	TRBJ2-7	CASRRGYEQYF	TGTGCCAGCAGGAGGGGGTACGAGCAGTACTTC
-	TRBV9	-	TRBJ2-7	CASSARDWGSYEQYF	TGTGCCAGCAGCGCCCGGGACTGGGGCTCCTACGAGCAGTACTTC
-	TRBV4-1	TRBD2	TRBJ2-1	CASSLAAGERNEQFF	TGCGCCAGCAGCCTAGCAGCGGGAGAGAGGAATGAGCAGTTCTTC
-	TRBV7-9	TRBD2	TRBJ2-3	CASSPAGEDTQYF	TGTGCCAGCAGCCCAGCGGGGGAGGATACGCAGTATTTT
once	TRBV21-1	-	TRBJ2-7	CASRTPIGGRPIEQYF	TGTGCCAGCCGTACTCCGATCGGCGGGAGGCCGATTGAGCAGTACTTC
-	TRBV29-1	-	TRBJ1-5	CSVGQGKEDCQPQHF	TGCAGCGTTGGCCAGGGGAAAGAGGATTGTCAGCCCCAGCATTTT
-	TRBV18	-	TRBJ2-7	CASSPPGHPYEQYF	TGTGCCAGCTCACCACCGGGACATCCCTACGAGCAGTACTTC
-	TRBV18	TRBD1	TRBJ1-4	CASSPRNRGEEKLFF	TGTGCCAGCTCACCACGGAACAGGGGGGAGGAAAAACTGTTTTTT
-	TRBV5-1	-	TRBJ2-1	CASSDAPSSEQFF	TGCGCCAGCAGCGACGCGCCTAGCAGCGAGCAGTTCTTC
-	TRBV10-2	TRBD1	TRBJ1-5	CASSDDRGGQPQHF	TGCGCCAGCAGTGATGACAGGGGTGGTCAGCCCCAGCATTTT
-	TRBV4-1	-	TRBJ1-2	CASSQDLFSGGYGYTF	TGCGCCAGCAGCCAAGATCTTTTTTCCGGGGGGTATGGCTACACCTTC
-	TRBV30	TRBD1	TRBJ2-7	CAWSLGQGRLGEQYF	TGTGCCTGGAGTTTAGGACAGGGGCGTCTTGGGGAGCAGTACTTC
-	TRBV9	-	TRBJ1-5	CASSVGGSEPQHF	TGTGCCAGCAGCGTAGGTGGTAGTGAGCCCCAGCATTTT
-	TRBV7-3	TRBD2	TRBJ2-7	CASSPRGVAGGAEQYF	TGTGCCAGCAGCCCCCGGGGTGTGGCGGGAGGGGCCGAGCAGTACTTC
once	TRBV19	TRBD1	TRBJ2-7	CASSRPGQGDYEQYF	TGTGCCAGTAGTCGACCGGGACAGGGTGACTACGAGCAGTACTTC
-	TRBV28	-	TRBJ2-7	CSSTGGSYEQYF	TGTTCCTCGACAGGCGGCTCCTACGAGCAGTACTTC
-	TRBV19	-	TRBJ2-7	CASSIWAGASYEQYF	TGTGCCAGTAGTATCTGGGCTGGGGCCTCCTACGAGCAGTACTTC
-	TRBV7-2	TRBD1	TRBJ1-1	CASSRTGSQTEAFF	TGTGCCAGCAGCCGGACAGGTAGTCAAACTGAAGCTTTCTTT
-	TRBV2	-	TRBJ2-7	CASSQQSTGTYEQYF	TGTGCCAGCAGCCAACAATCGACAGGAACCTACGAGCAGTACTTC